The clone carrying this T cell receptor (beta chain) was recorded only once. What it binds is not known. The data stem from a study of T cell responses to AZD1222 COVID-19 vaccine. Trimming cost V 3 bases and J 0 bases; bases outside gene matches: 7. The CDR3 loop spans 17 amino acids. The germline gives CDR1 SGHRS, CDR2 YFSETQ. The protocol was immunoSEQ multiplex PCR, while the TCRdb copy is restricted to in-frame clones and leaves out a portion. Of approximately 110,000 clones detected, 88% appear once; the ten largest clones hold 9% to 9.5%. Study results and limitations: Reportedly, nearly half the spike-specific TCRs target unmutated variant regions. Donors were chiefly white British, with a greater number of females, and clonal diversity was perhaps underestimated. Among vaccine-associated CD4 TCRs, coverage spanned spike, with dominance at 160-218 and 743-854.

This TCR was sampled from an adult in good health. The sample was peripheral blood, taken on day 0 of AZD1222 vaccination. The V and J genes are TRBV5-1 and TRBJ2-7, with 12 nucleotides matching TRBD2. The CDR3 loop is CASSWGLAGDSSYEQYF. CDR3 nucleotide sequence: TGCGCCAGCAGCTGGGGACTAGCGGGCGACAGCTCCTACGAGCAGTACTTC.